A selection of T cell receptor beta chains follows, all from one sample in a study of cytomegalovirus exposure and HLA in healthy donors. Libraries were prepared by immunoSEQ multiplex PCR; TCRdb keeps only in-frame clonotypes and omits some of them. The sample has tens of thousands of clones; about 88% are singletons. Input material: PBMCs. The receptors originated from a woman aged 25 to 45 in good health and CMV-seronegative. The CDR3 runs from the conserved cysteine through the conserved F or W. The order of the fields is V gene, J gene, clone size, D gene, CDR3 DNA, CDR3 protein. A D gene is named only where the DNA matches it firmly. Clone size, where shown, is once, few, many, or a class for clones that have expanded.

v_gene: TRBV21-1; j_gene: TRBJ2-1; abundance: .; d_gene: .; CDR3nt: TGTGCCAGCAGCCCCCCTCCGAGCGGGGGATACAATGAGCAGTTCTTC; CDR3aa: CASSPPPSGGYNEQFF
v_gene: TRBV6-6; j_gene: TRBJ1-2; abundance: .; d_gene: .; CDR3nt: TGTGCCAGCAGTGGGCCGGAACGTCCTGGCTACACCTTC; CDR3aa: CASSGPERPGYTF
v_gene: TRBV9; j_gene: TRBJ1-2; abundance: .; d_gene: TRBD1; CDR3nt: TGTGCCAGCACCGCTTTGAGACAGGGGGCGCGTTGGGGCTACACCTTC; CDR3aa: CASTALRQGARWGYTF
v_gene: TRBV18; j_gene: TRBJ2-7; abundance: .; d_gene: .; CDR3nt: TGTGCCAGCTCACCAGGCAGCTACGAGCAGTACTTC; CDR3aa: CASSPGSYEQYF
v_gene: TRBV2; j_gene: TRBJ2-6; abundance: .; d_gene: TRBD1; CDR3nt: TGTGCCAGCAGTGGACGGGACAGGGGCTCTGGGGCCAACGTCCTGACTTTC; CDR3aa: CASSGRDRGSGANVLTF
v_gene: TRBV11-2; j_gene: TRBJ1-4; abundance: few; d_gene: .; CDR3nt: TGTGCCAGCAGCTTGGAGTTAGGCGCTTCAGAAAAACTGTTTTTT; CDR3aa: CASSLELGASEKLFF
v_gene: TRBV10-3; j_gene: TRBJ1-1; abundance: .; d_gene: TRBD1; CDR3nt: TGTGCCATCAGTGAGCCTCAGGGGGCAGACACTGAAGCTTTCTTT; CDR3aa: CAISEPQGADTEAFF
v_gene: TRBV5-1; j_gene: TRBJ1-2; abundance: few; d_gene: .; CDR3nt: TGCGCCAGCAGCGGGGGGAAGGCGTCCTTGGGCGGCTACACCTTC; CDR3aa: CASSGGKASLGGYTF
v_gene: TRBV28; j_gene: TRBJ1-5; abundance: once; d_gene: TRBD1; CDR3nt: TGTGCCAGCTCCTCGACAGGGGGAGGGCAGCCCCAGCATTTT; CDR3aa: CASSSTGGGQPQHF
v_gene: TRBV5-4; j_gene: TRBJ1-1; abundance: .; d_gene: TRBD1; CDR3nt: TGTGCCAGCAGCTCGCCGGGACAGGGTATGAACACTGAAGCTTTCTTT; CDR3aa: CASSSPGQGMNTEAFF
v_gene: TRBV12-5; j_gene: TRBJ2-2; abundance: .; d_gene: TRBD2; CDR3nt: TGTGCTAGTGGTTCCCCCTCTGGGGAGGGTTACACCGGGGAGCTGTTTTTT; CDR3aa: CASGSPSGEGYTGELFF
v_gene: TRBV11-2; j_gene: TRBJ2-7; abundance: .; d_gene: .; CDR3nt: TGTGCCAGCAGCTTAGGAACAGGGGGGGAGAGCTCCTACGAGCAGTACTTC; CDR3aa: CASSLGTGGESSYEQYF
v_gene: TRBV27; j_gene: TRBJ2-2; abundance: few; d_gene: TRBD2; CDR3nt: TGTGCCAGCAGTTCGCGGGAGGGCAACACCGGGGAGCTGTTTTTT; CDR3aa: CASSSREGNTGELFF
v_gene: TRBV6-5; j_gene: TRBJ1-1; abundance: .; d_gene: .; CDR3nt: TGTGCCAGCAGTTACAACTACGGGAACACTGAAGCTTTCTTT; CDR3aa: CASSYNYGNTEAFF
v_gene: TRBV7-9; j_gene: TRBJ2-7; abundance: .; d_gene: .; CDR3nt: TGTGCCAGCAGCTCATCGGGGGGACAGGTGACCTACGAGCAGTACTTC; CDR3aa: CASSSSGGQVTYEQYF
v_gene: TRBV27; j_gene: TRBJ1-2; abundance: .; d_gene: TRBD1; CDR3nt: TGTGCCAGCGGCACCGGGACAGGGTCAGGCTACACCTTC; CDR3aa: CASGTGTGSGYTF
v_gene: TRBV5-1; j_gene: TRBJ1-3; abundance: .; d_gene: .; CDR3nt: TGCGCCAGCAGCTTGGTCGCGGGAAACACCATATATTTT; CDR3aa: CASSLVAGNTIYF
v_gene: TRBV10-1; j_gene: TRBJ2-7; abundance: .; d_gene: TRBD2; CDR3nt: TGCGCCAGCGGGGGACTAGCAGTCGACGAGCAGTACTTC; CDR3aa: CASGGLAVDEQYF
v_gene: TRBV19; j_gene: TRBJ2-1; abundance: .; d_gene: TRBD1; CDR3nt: TGTGCCAGTAGTATAGGGGACAGGGATTACAATGAGCAGTTCTTC; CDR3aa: CASSIGDRDYNEQFF
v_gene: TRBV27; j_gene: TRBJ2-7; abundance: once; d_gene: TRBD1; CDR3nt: TGTGCCAGCAGTTTCCGCGACAGGGTGAGTGAGCAGTACTTC; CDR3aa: CASSFRDRVSEQYF
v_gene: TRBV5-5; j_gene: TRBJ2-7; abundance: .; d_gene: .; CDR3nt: TGTGCCAGCAGCGCGGGACTCTCTTACGAGCAGTACTTC; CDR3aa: CASSAGLSYEQYF
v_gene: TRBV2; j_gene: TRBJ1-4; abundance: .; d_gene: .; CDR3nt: TGTGCCAGCAGTGTTAGGATCGGGGAAAAACTGTTTTTT; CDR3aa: CASSVRIGEKLFF
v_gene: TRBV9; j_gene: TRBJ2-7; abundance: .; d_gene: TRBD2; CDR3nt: TGTGCCAGCAGCGCCGGACTAGCGGGAGGGCACTACGAGCAGTACTTC; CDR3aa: CASSAGLAGGHYEQYF
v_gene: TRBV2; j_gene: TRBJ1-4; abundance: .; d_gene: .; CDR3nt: TGTGCCAGCAGTGAATTGGGGGGGAATGAAAAACTGTTTTTT; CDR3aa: CASSELGGNEKLFF
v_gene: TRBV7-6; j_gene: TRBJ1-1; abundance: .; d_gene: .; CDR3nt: TGTGCCAGCAGCTTAGTTTCAGGGGACACTGAAGCTTTCTTT; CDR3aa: CASSLVSGDTEAFF
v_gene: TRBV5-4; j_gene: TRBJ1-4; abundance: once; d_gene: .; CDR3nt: TGTGCCAGCAGCTTGGACAGGATACGTGAAAAACTGTTTTTT; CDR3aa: CASSLDRIREKLFF
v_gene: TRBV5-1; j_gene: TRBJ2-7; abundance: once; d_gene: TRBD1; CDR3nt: TGCGCCAGCAGCCCGGGACAGGGAGGGTCCTACGAGCAGTACTTC; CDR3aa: CASSPGQGGSYEQYF
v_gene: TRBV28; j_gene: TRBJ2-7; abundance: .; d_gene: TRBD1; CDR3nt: TGTGCCAGCAGTTTACTGGGGACAGGGACCTACGAGCAGTACTTC; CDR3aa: CASSLLGTGTYEQYF
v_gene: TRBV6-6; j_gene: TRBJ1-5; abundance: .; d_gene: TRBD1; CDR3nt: TGTGCCAGCAGTTACTCGGCGGCAGGGGGACCAAAACCCCAGCATTTT; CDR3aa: CASSYSAAGGPKPQHF
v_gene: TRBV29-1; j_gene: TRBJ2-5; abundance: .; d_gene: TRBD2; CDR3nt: TGCAGTGCCCCCCTAGCGGGGCCCCAAGAGACCCAGTACTTC; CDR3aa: CSAPLAGPQETQYF
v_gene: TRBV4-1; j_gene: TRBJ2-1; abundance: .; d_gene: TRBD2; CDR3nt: TGCGCCAGCAGCCTTGTGGCTAGCGGTTCCTACAATGAGCAGTTCTTC; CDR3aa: CASSLVASGSYNEQFF
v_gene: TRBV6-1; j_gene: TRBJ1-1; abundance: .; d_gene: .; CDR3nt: TGTGCCAGCTGGGGGGTCATGAACACTGAAGCTTTCTTT; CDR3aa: CASWGVMNTEAFF
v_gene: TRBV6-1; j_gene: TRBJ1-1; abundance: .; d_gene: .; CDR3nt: TGTGCCAGCAGTGAACCCTCAGACAGTCCTTGGACTGAAGCTTTCTTT; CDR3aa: CASSEPSDSPWTEAFF
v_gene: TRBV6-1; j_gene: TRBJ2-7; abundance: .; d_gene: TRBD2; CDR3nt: TGTGCCGGCCGCCGGACTAGCGGATACGAGCAGTACTTC; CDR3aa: CAGRRTSGYEQYF
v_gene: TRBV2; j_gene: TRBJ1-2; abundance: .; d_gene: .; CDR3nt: TGTGCCAGCAGTGAAGGGGGCGCCGGATATGGCTACACCTTC; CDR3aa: CASSEGGAGYGYTF
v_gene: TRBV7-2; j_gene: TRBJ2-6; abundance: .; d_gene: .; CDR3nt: TGTGCCAGTCGAAGCGGGTTAGGAGGGTTAGGCGGGGCCAACGTCCTGACTTTC; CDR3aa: CASRSGLGGLGGANVLTF